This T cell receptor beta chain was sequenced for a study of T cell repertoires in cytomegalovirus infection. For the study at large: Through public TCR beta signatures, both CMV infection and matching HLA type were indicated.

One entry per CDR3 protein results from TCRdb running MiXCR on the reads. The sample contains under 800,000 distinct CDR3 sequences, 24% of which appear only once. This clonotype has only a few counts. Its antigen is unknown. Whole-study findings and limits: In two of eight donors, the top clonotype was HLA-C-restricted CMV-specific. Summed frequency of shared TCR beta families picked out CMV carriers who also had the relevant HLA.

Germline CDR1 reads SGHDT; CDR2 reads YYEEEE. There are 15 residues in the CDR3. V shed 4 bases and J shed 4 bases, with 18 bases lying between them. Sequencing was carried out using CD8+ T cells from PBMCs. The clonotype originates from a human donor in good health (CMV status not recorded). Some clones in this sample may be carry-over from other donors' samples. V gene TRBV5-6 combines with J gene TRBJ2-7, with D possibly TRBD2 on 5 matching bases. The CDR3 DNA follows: TGTGCCAGCAGCCATGAGGGCGGGTACGGGTACGAGCAGTACTTC. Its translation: CASSHEGGYGYEQYF.